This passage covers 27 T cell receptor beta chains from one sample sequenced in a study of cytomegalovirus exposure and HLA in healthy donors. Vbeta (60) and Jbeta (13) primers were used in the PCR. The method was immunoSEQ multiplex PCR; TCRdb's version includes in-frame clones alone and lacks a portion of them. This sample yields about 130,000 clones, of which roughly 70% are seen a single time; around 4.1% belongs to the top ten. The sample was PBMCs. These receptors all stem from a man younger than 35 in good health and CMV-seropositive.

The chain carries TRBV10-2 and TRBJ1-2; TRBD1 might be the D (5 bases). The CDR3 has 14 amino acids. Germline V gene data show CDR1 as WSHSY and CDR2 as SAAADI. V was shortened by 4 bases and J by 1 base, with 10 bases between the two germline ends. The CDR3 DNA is TGCGCCAGCAGTGTTCGACAGAATAACTATGGCTACACCTTC. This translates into CASSVRQNNYGYTF.

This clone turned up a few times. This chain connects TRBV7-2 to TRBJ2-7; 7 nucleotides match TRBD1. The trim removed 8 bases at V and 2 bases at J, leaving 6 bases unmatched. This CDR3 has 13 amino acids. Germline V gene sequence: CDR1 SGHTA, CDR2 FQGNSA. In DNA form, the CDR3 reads TGTGCCAGCGGCCGACAGGGCGCCTACGAGCAGTACTTC. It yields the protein CASGRQGAYEQYF.

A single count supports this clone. The DNA for the CDR3 is TGTGCCAGCAGCTCTTCGGTAGGGAGGGGAGGAGATACGCAGTATTTT. Its translation: CASSSSVGRGGDTQYF. The rearrangement uses TRBV7-9 and TRBJ2-3; 7 nucleotides match TRBD2. V gave up 4 bases and J gave up 5 bases; unmatched junction bases: 12. Germline V gives CDR1 SEHNR, CDR2 FQNEAQ (reference sequence). The CDR3 runs to 16 residues.

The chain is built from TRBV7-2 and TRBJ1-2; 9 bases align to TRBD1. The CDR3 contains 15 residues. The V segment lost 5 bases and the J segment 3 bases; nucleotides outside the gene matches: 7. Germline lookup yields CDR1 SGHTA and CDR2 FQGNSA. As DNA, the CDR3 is TGTGCCAGCAGCAATACAGGGGGCAGGTACTATGGCTACACCTTC. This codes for CASSNTGGRYYGYTF.

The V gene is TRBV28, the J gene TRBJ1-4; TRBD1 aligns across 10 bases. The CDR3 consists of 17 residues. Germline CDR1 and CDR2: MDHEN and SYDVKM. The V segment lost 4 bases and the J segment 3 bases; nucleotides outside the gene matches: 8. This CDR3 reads CASSSPGQGTSNEKLFF. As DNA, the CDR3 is TGTGCCAGCAGTTCGCCGGGACAGGGGACCTCTAATGAAAAACTGTTTTTT.

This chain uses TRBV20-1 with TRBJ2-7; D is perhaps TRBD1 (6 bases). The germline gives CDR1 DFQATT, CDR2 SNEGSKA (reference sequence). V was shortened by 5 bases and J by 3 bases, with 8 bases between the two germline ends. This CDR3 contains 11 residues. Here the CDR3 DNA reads TGCAGTGCTGGGGACATCTACGAGCAGTACTTC. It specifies CSAGDIYEQYF.

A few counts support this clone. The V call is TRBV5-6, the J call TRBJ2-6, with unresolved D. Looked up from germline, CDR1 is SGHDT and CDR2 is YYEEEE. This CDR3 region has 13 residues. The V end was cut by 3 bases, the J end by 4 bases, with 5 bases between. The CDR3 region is CASSSRGANVLTF. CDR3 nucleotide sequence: TGTGCCAGCAGCTCGCGGGGGGCCAACGTCCTGACTTTC. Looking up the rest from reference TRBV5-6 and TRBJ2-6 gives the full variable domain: DAGVTQSPTHLIKTRGQQVTLRCSPKSGHDTVSWYQQALGQGPQFIFQYYEEEERQRGNFPDRFSGHQFPNYSSELNVNALLLGDSALYLCASSSRGANVLTFGAGSRLTVL.

The DNA of the CDR3 is TGTGCCAGCAGTTCCCCCGGGGTAGCGGGAGTTTACGTCTTCGAGCAGTACTTC. As protein: CASSSPGVAGVYVFEQYF. The rearrangement joins TRBV28 to TRBJ2-7; TRBD2 matches 9 bases. Per germline, CDR1 MDHEN and CDR2 SYDVKM. The CDR3 is 18 amino acids. V dropped 4 bases and J dropped 6; count of bases not matched to a gene: 19.

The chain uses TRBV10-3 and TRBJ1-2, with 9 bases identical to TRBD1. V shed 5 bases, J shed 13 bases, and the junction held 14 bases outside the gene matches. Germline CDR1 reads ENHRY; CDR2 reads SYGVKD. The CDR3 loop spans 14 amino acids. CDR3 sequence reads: CAISTGQGIFSSTF. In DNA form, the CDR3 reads TGTGCCATCAGTACGGGACAGGGTATTTTTTCTTCCACCTTC.

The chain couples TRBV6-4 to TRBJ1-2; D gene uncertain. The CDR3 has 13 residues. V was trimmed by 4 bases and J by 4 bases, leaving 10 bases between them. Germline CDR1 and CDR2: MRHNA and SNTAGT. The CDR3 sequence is CASSGGTPYGYTF. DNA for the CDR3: TGTGCCAGCAGTGGCGGAACGCCCTATGGCTACACCTTC.

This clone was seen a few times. In DNA, the CDR3 is TGCGCCAGCAGCCGAGGCGGGGAAAGTCGGTCACCCCTCCACTTT. Translated: CASSRGGESRSPLHF. The chain carries TRBV4-1 and TRBJ1-6; D is ambiguous. The length of the CDR3 is 15 residues. The germline CDR1 and CDR2 sequences are MGHRA and YSYEKL. The V and J ends lost 4 bases and 10 bases respectively, with 17 bases between them.

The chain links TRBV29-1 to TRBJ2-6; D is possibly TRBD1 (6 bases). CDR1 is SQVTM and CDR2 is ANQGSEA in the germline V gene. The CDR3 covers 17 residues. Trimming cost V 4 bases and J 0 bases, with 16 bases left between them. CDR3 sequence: CSVGVGADFSGANVLTF. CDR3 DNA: TGCAGCGTTGGGGTGGGGGCAGACTTCTCTGGGGCCAACGTCCTGACTTTC.

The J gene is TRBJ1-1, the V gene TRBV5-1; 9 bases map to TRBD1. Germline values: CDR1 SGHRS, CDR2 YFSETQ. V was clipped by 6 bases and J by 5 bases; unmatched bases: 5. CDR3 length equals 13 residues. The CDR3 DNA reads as TGCGCCAGCATGGGGGGACAGGGAACTGAAGCTTTCTTT. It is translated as CASMGGQGTEAFF.

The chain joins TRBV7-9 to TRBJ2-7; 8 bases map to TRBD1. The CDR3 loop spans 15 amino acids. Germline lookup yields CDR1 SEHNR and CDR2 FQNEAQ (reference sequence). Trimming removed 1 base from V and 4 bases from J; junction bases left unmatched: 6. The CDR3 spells CASSLVAGGSYEQYF. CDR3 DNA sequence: TGTGCCAGCAGCTTAGTCGCAGGGGGCTCATACGAGCAGTACTTC. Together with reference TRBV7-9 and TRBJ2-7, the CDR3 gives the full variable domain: DTGVSQNPRHKITKRGQNVTFRCDPISEHNRLYWYRQTLGQGPEFLTYFQNEAQLEKSRLLSDRFSAERPKGSFSTLEIQRTEQGDSAMYLCASSLVAGGSYEQYFGPGTRLTVT.

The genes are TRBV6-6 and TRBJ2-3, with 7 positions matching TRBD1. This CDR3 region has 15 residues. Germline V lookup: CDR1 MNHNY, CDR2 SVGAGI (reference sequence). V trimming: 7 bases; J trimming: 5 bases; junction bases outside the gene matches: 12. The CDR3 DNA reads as TGTGCCAGCACCCAGGCTGGGGCAGGGGGAGATACGCAGTATTTT. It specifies CASTQAGAGGDTQYF.

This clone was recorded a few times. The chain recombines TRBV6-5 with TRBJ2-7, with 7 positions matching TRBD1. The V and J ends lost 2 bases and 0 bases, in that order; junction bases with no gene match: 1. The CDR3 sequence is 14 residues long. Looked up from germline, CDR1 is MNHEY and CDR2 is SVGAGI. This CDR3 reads CASSYGTDSYEQYF. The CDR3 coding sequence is TGTGCCAGCAGTTACGGGACAGACTCCTACGAGCAGTACTTC.

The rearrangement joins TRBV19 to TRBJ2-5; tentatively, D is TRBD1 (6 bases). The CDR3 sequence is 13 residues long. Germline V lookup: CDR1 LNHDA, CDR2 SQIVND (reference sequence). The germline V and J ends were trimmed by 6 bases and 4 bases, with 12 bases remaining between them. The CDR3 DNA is TGTGCCAGTAGAGTGACAGGTACAGAGACCCAGTACTTC. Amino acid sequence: CASRVTGTETQYF.

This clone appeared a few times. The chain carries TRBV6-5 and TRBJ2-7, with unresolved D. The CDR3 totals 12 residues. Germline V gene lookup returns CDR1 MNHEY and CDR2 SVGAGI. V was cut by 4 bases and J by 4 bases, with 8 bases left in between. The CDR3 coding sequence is TGTGCCAGCAGTTCCCGTAGATACGAGCAGTACTTC. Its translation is CASSSRRYEQYF.

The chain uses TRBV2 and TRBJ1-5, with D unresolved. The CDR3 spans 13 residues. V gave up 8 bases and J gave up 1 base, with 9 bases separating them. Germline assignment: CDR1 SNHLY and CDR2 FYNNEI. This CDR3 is CASEDTSNQPQHF. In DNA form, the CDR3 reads TGTGCCAGCGAAGACACAAGCAATCAGCCCCAGCATTTT.

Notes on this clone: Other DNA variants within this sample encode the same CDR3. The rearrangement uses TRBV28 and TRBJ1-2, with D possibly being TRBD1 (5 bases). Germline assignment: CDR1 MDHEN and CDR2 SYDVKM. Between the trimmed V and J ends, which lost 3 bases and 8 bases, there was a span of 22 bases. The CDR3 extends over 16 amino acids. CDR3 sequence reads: CASSLVSGIEGEGYTF. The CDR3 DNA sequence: TGTGCCAGCAGTTTGGTGTCGGGTATAGAAGGGGAAGGCTACACCTTC.

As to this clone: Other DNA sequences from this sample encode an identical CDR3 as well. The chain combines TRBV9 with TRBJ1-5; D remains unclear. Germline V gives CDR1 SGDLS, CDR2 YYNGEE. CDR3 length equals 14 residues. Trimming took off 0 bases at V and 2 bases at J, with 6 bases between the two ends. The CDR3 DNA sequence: TGTGCCAGCAGCGTAGGGGGAGGCAATCAGCCCCAGCATTTT. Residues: CASSVGGGNQPQHF.

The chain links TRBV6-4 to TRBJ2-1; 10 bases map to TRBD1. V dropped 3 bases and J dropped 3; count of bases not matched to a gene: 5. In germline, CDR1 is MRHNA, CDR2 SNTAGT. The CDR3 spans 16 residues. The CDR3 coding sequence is TGTGCCAGCAGTGAGGAGGGACAGGGGTACTACAATGAGCAGTTCTTC. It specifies CASSEEGQGYYNEQFF.

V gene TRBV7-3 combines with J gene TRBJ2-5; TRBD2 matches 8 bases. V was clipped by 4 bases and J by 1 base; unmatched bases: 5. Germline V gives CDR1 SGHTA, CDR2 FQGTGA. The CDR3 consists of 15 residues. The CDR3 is CASSSRGGPQETQYF. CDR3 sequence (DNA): TGTGCCAGCAGCTCGCGCGGGGGGCCCCAAGAGACCCAGTACTTC.

The DNA for the CDR3 is TGTGCCAGCAGCTTCGCGGCGGGAGGGCCGGGAGAGCAGTTCTTC. As protein: CASSFAAGGPGEQFF. The chain joins TRBV11-2 to TRBJ2-1; 9 nucleotides align to TRBD2. The CDR3 has 15 residues. J lost 10 bases, V lost 3 bases, and 10 bases had no gene match. Looked up from germline, CDR1 is SGHAT and CDR2 is FQNNGV.

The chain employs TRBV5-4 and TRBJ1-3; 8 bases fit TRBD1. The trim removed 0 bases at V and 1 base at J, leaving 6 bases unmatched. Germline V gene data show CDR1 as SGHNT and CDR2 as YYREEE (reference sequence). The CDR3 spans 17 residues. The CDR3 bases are TGTGCCAGCAGCTTGGCCGCAGGGGGCGGATCTGGAAACACCATATATTTT. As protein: CASSLAAGGGSGNTIYF.

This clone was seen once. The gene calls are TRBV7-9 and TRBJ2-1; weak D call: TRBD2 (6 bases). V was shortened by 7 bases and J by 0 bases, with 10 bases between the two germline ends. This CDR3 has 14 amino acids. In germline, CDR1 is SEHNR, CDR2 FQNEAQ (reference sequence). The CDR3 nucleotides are TGTGCCAGCATGGGGGGAGTCTCCTACAATGAGCAGTTCTTC. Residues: CASMGGVSYNEQFF. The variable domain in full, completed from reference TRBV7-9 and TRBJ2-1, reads DTGVSQNPRHKITKRGQNVTFRCDPISEHNRLYWYRQTLGQGPEFLTYFQNEAQLEKSRLLSDRFSAERPKGSFSTLEIQRTEQGDSAMYLCASMGGVSYNEQFFGPGTRLTVL.

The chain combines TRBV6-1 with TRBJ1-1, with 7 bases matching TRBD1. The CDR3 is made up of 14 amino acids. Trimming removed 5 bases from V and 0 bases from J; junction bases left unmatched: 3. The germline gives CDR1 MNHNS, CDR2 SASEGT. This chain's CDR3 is CASSRTGVNTEAFF. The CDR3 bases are TGTGCCAGCAGTCGAACAGGGGTGAACACTGAAGCTTTCTTT.